These 14 T cell receptor beta chains originate from one sample sequenced in a study of neurological immune-mediated disorders. TCRdb independently ran MiXCR on the 5' RACE reads; one entry per CDR3 protein. In the table there are about 74,000 distinct CDR3 sequences, less than 5.5% of which are singletons. The sequencing sample was made of PBMCs. The source is a man aged 18-30 years with multiple sclerosis.

This clonotype was recorded at least ten times. The chain links TRBV12-3 or TRBV12-4 to TRBJ1-6; 10 bases fit TRBD1. V lost 6 bases to trimming and J lost 4 bases; unmatched junction nucleotides: 3. The CDR3 contains 15 residues. The CDR3 is CASRRQGAYNSPLHF. CDR3 nucleotide sequence: TGTGCCAGCAGGCGACAGGGGGCTTATAATTCACCCCTCCACTTT.

This clonotype occurred many times. The genes are TRBV7-3 and TRBJ1-6; D is possibly TRBD1 (5 bases). This CDR3 has 11 amino acids. The V gene's germline CDR1 is SGHTA and CDR2 FQGTGA. V lost 5 bases to trimming and J lost 13 bases, with 9 bases between them. The CDR3 nucleotides are TGTGCCAGCAGCGATTGGGGGCCCCTCCACTTT. It codes for CASSDWGPLHF. Full variable domain (missing parts from reference TRBV7-3 and TRBJ1-6): GAGVSQTPSNKVTEKGKYVELRCDPISGHTALYWYRQSLGQGPEFLIYFQGTGAADDSGLPNDRFFAVRPEGSVSTLKIQRTERGDSAVYLCASSDWGPLHFGNGTRLTVT.

This clonotype was detected ten times or more. The chain carries TRBV5-1 and TRBJ2-7; D call uncertain. The CDR3 length is 13 residues. Trimming left V 3 bases short and J 7 bases short, with 14 bases between. Germline lookup yields CDR1 SGHRS and CDR2 YFSETQ. Written as DNA, the CDR3 is TGCGCCAGCAGCTCCTATCCTCAAGGGGAGCAGTACTTC. Residues: CASSSYPQGEQYF.

This clonotype was counted at least ten times. The chain is built from TRBV20-1 and TRBJ1-5; 7 bases map to TRBD1. CDR3 length: 15 amino acids. Germline lookup yields CDR1 DFQATT and CDR2 SNEGSKA (reference sequence). The ends lost 6 bases at V and 3 bases at J; junction bases unmatched: 11. The CDR3 nucleotides read TGCAGTGCAATAAGGGGACAGTTAGACAATCAGCCCCAGCATTTT. Amino acid sequence: CSAIRGQLDNQPQHF.

This clonotype was detected ten times or more. The chain employs TRBV3-1 and TRBJ2-5; a possible D gene is TRBD1 (7 bases). CDR3 size: 15 residues. V dropped 4 bases and J dropped 7 bases, with 19 bases sitting between them. CDR1 is LGHDT, CDR2 YNNKEL, per germline (reference sequence). The CDR3 region is CASSPQPDREVTQYF. Here the CDR3 DNA reads TGTGCCAGCAGCCCTCAACCAGACAGGGAGGTGACCCAGTACTTC.

This clonotype was seen many times. The V and J genes are TRBV5-6 and TRBJ1-6; D unresolved. The length of the CDR3 is 14 residues. From germline, CDR1 is SGHDT and CDR2 YYEEEE. V was shortened by 5 bases and J by 4 bases, with 10 bases between the two germline ends. The CDR3 DNA reads as TGTGCCAGCAGTCGTCAGGAGTATAATTCACCCCTCCACTTT. This codes for CASSRQEYNSPLHF.

Concerning this clonotype itself: In this CDR3 the conserved last residue, phenylalanine or tryptophan, is missing, so a read error is likely. The genes are TRBV29-1 and TRBJ1-3; TRBD1 matches 7 bases. Per germline, CDR1 SQVTM and CDR2 ANQGSEA. This CDR3 has 13 amino acids. V trimming: 6 bases; J trimming: 6 bases; junction bases outside the gene matches: 8. The CDR3 loop reads CSVRSGGENTIYN. In DNA, the CDR3 is TGCAGCGTGAGGTCAGGGGGGGAAAACACCATATATAAT.

Comment on this clonotype: Since a much larger clone is just one base distant, this may be a read error. The rearrangement joins TRBV5-5 to TRBJ2-1; D unresolved. The V and J ends lost 0 bases and 6 bases respectively, with 10 bases between them. The CDR3 has 14 residues. In germline, CDR1 is SGHKS, CDR2 YYEKEE (reference sequence). The CDR3: CASSLEGKINEQFF. The CDR3 bases are TGTGCCAGCAGCTTGGAGGGAAAGATCAATGAGCAGTTCTTC.

This clonotype was seen at least ten times. The chain carries TRBV11-2 and TRBJ2-2; the D gene is possibly TRBD1 (6 bases). V was clipped by 5 bases and J by 3 bases, with 22 bases between them. CDR1 and CDR2 (germline): SGHAT, FQNNGV. There are 18 residues in the CDR3. The CDR3 region is CASSATLRTVSYTGELFF. As DNA, the CDR3 is TGTGCCAGCAGCGCTACCCTGAGGACAGTTTCTTACACCGGGGAGCTGTTTTTT.

This clonotype appeared many times. V and J are TRBV3-1 and TRBJ2-2; no firm D call. V lost 1 base, J lost 3 bases, and 3 bases lay in between. The germline CDR1 and CDR2 sequences are LGHDT and YNNKEL (reference sequence). The CDR3 runs to 13 residues. The CDR3 DNA sequence: TGTGCCAGCAGCCAAGCGGACACCGGGGAGCTGTTTTTT. It encodes CASSQADTGELFF.

This clonotype has ten or more counts. The chain couples TRBV20-1 to TRBJ1-6; D gene unclear. V lost 3 bases and J 9 bases, leaving 12 bases between the germline ends. Germline assignment: CDR1 DFQATT and CDR2 SNEGSKA (reference sequence). The CDR3 is 13 amino acids. The CDR3 nucleotides read TGCAGTGCTAGGCCGGGCGTCGGTTCACCCCTCCACTTT. Translated, it gives CSARPGVGSPLHF.

This clonotype has a count of ten or more. The chain is built from TRBV3-1 and TRBJ2-2; D not certain. Germline CDR1 reads LGHDT; CDR2 reads YNNKEL (reference sequence). The V gene lost 4 bases and the J gene lost 1 base, with 10 bases spanning the gap. The CDR3 extends over 15 amino acids. CDR3 sequence reads: CASSLTAKNTGELFF. The CDR3 coding sequence is TGTGCCAGCAGCCTAACAGCAAAGAACACCGGGGAGCTGTTTTTT.

This clonotype was counted ten times or more. The rearrangement joins TRBV7-2 to TRBJ2-7; 8 bases agree with TRBD1. This CDR3 is 14 amino acids long. V lost 3 bases, J lost 6 bases, and 7 bases stayed unmatched. CDR1 is SGHTA, CDR2 FQGNSA, per germline. DNA of the CDR3: TGTGCCAGCAGCTTGGACAGGGACCCTGTCGAGCAGTACTTC. Translated, it gives CASSLDRDPVEQYF.

Many counts were recorded for this clonotype. The chain employs TRBV20-1 and TRBJ1-3; D gene unclear. Deletions cut 5 bases from V and 4 bases from J, with 6 bases between. From germline, CDR1 is DFQATT and CDR2 SNEGSKA (reference sequence). The CDR3 length is 11 residues. This CDR3 is CSAYYGNTIYF. CDR3 DNA sequence: TGCAGTGCTTATTACGGAAACACCATATATTTT.